The following is a TCR beta chain sequence with its context. Its antigen is unidentified. The entry originates in a study of OX40 agonist ivuxolimab in advanced cancers. For the study at large: Clinicians treated patients with ivuxolimab, an agonistic anti-OX40 (CD134) antibody. Participants, 75% to 85% male, averaged about 56 years of age, ranging from about 23 to 85.

Overall study results and limits: Relative to CD4+ cells, CD8+ T cells on average had more expanded clones. Within 6 weeks, CD4+ and CD8+ blood T cells expanded clonally at 0.1 to 3.0 mg/kg.

Profiling relied on immunoSEQ multiplex PCR, and the TCRdb table lists in-frame clones only, not all of them. The profile shows 65,000 to 75,000 clones, about 84% of them singletons. This sequence originates from an adult with an advanced solid tumor such as melanoma, head and neck, liver or kidney cancer. The source material was CD4+ or CD8+ T cells sorted from blood, sampled in a trial of the OX40 agonist ivuxolimab.

The CDR3, as DNA: TGTGCCAGCACCAAAAGGACAGGGCTTAGCAATCAGCCCCAGCATTTT. This encodes CASTKRTGLSNQPQHF. The chain employs TRBV5-6 and TRBJ1-5; TRBD1 matches 8 bases. The germline CDR1 and CDR2 sequences are SGHDT and YYEEEE. The CDR3 is 16 residues long. V shed 6 bases, J shed 0 bases, and the junction held 8 bases outside the gene matches.